Below, 17 T cell receptor beta chains from the same sample are listed, as sequenced in a study of cytomegalovirus exposure and HLA in healthy donors (dated by TCRdb to 2016 to 2017). Library preparation employed the immunoSEQ multiplex PCR assay. For the multiplex PCR, a mixture combining 60 forward primers for TCR Vbeta segments and 13 reverse primers for TCR Jbeta segments was used. Drawn from immuneACCESS, this table holds only the in-frame rearrangements with V and J called that TCRdb kept. Clones are partly lost; checked studies trace under half to an unresolved V gene and leave the rest unexplained. This sample's table contains roughly 120,000 clones. The top ten clones comprise 2.5% to 3% of the sample. Sequencing used PBMCs. The receptors were gathered from a young man in good health and CMV-seronegative.

The V and J genes are TRBV4-1 and TRBJ2-7; 8 positions agree with TRBD2. Trimming removed 0 bases from V and 2 bases from J; junction bases left unmatched: 3. In germline, CDR1 is MGHRA, CDR2 YSYEKL. The CDR3 loop spans 15 amino acids. CDR3 nucleotides: TGCGCCAGCAGCCAAGAAGGACTAGCTCCCTACGAGCAGTACTTC. As protein: CASSQEGLAPYEQYF.

This rearrangement joins TRBV5-1 to TRBJ2-7, with D tentatively TRBD1 (6 bases). V gave up 4 bases and J gave up 0 bases, with 14 bases separating them. CDR1 and CDR2 from the germline V gene are SGHRS and YFSETQ. This CDR3 comprises 15 residues. The CDR3 spells CASSLAGTPSYEQYF. CDR3 coding DNA: TGCGCCAGCAGCCTAGCCGGGACACCCTCCTACGAGCAGTACTTC.

The chain recombines TRBV2 with TRBJ2-2; D is perhaps TRBD2 (5 bases). V was cut by 6 bases and J by 2 bases, with 16 bases left in between. Per germline, CDR1 SNHLY and CDR2 FYNNEI. The CDR3 is 16 amino acids. The CDR3 DNA reads TGTGCCAGCAGCACACTAGAACGAATTAACACCGGGGAGCTGTTTTTT. Translating it yields CASSTLERINTGELFF.

The chain has TRBV6-5 and TRBJ2-5; 10 bases match TRBD2. V lost 6 bases to trimming and J lost 5 bases; unmatched junction nucleotides: 9. This CDR3 is 15 amino acids long. Germline CDR1 and CDR2: MNHEY and SVGAGI. The CDR3, as DNA: TGTGCCAGCAGCCCCGGACTAGCGGTCTTTGAGACCCAGTACTTC. Protein sequence: CASSPGLAVFETQYF.

The rearrangement links TRBV18 to TRBJ1-1; D gene uncertain. The V end lost 0 bases, the J end lost 1 base, and 6 bases lay between the germline ends. The CDR3 length is 14 residues. The germline gives CDR1 KGHSH, CDR2 LQKENI. CDR3 sequence reads: CASSPPSGNTEAFF. The CDR3 coding sequence is TGTGCCAGCTCACCACCGTCGGGGAACACTGAAGCTTTCTTT.

The rearrangement uses TRBV5-5 and TRBJ2-1; 9 bases align to TRBD1. Germline V gene sequence: CDR1 SGHKS, CDR2 YYEKEE (reference sequence). The CDR3 spans 16 residues. The ends lost 6 bases at V and 3 bases at J; junction bases unmatched: 10. The CDR3 reads CASNRFWDRVYNEQFF. DNA of the CDR3: TGTGCCAGCAATCGCTTTTGGGACAGGGTCTACAATGAGCAGTTCTTC.

The J gene is TRBJ2-3, the V gene TRBV29-1; 8 nucleotides match TRBD1. Germline CDR1 reads SQVTM; CDR2 reads ANQGSEA. V lost 4 bases to trimming and J lost 0 bases; unmatched junction nucleotides: 9. The CDR3 is 16 amino acids. CDR3 coding DNA: TGCAGCGTTGTCTACGGGACAGGAACTAGCACAGATACGCAGTATTTT. Protein: CSVVYGTGTSTDTQYF.

The chain is built from TRBV5-1 and TRBJ2-3, with no clear D. V was shortened by 0 bases and J by 2 bases, with 7 bases between the two germline ends. The CDR3 is 14 amino acids. The germline CDR1 and CDR2 sequences are SGHRS and YFSETQ. CDR3 nucleotide sequence: TGCGCCAGCAGCTTGGGGCAAACCACAGATACGCAGTATTTT. This encodes CASSLGQTTDTQYF. Full variable domain (missing parts from reference TRBV5-1 and TRBJ2-3): KAGVTQTPRYLIKTRGQQVTLSCSPISGHRSVSWYQQTPGQGLQFLFEYFSETQRNKGNFPGRFSGRQFSNSRSEMNVSTLELGDSALYLCASSLGQTTDTQYFGPGTRLTVL.

The chain couples TRBV2 to TRBJ2-7, with D unresolved. This CDR3 region has 16 residues. Trimming pared 7 bases from V and 9 bases from J, leaving 28 bases between. Germline CDR1 SNHLY, CDR2 FYNNEI. The CDR3 DNA reads as TGTGCCAGCACCCGATTAAGTAACCTCCGTCCGCGTGGGCAGTACTTC. Amino acid sequence: CASTRLSNLRPRGQYF.

The chain joins TRBV5-8 to TRBJ2-7, with 9 bases aligning to TRBD2. V lost 0 bases, J lost 3 bases, and 4 bases stayed unmatched. The CDR3 runs to 15 residues. CDR1 SGHTS and CDR2 YDEGEE come from the germline V gene. The CDR3 is CASSLVAGELYEQYF. The CDR3 nucleotides read TGTGCCAGCAGCTTGGTAGCGGGAGAACTCTACGAGCAGTACTTC.

The rearrangement links TRBV5-6 to TRBJ1-5; D is unresolved. Trimming pared 4 bases from V and 3 bases from J, leaving 11 bases between. This CDR3 contains 14 residues. CDR1 and CDR2 from the germline V gene are SGHDT and YYEEEE. The chain's CDR3 is CASSPPGYNQPQHF. The DNA of the CDR3 is TGTGCCAGCAGCCCGCCGGGTTACAATCAGCCCCAGCATTTT.

For the CDR3, the DNA is TGTGCCAGCAGTCCCGGACTAGCGGGAGGAGGGGAGACCCAGTACTTC. It yields the protein CASSPGLAGGGETQYF. This rearrangement joins TRBV27 to TRBJ2-5; 14 nucleotides align to TRBD2. From germline, CDR1 is MNHEY and CDR2 SMNVEV (reference sequence). J gave up 5 bases and V 5 bases, and 7 bases lay outside the gene matches. This CDR3 region has 16 residues.

J is TRBJ2-2 and V is TRBV29-1, with TRBD2 as a possible D gene (5 bases). The ends were cut back, 4 bases at V and 4 bases at J, with 10 bases in the middle. In germline, CDR1 is SQVTM, CDR2 ANQGSEA. CDR3 length: 13 residues. Here the CDR3 reads CSVAEGITGELFF. The CDR3 nucleotides read TGCAGCGTTGCCGAGGGTATCACCGGGGAGCTGTTTTTT.

This chain links TRBV28 with TRBJ1-1, with 8 bases fitting TRBD1. J was trimmed by 3 bases and V by 4 bases; bases with no gene match: 10. The CDR3 sequence is 16 residues long. Germline CDR1 MDHEN, CDR2 SYDVKM. CDR3 loop: CASSWGTRGLYTEAFF. The CDR3 region has the DNA TGTGCCAGCAGTTGGGGGACCAGGGGGCTTTACACTGAAGCTTTCTTT.

This chain links TRBV27 with TRBJ2-3; D gene uncertain. Trimming stripped 6 bases from V and 1 base from J, with 5 bases between. Germline CDR1 and CDR2: MNHEY and SMNVEV (reference sequence). The length of the CDR3 is 12 residues. CDR3 sequence reads: CASSPRTDTQYF. Here the CDR3 DNA reads TGTGCCAGCAGCCCTCGCACAGATACGCAGTATTTT.

The CDR3 region has the DNA TGTGCCAGCAGCCATCCTAGCGGCGGATCTAAACACTACAATGAGCAGTTCTTC. This sequence encodes CASSHPSGGSKHYNEQFF. V gene TRBV14 combines with J gene TRBJ2-1; 7 nucleotides agree with TRBD2. Germline CDR1 SGHDN, CDR2 FVKESK. The CDR3 covers 18 residues. V was clipped by 3 bases and J by 3 bases; unmatched bases: 14.

The chain carries TRBV4-1 and TRBJ2-3; 8 nucleotides agree with TRBD2. Trimming removed 0 bases from V and 1 base from J; junction bases left unmatched: 3. The CDR3 sequence is 16 residues long. The germline CDR1 and CDR2 sequences are MGHRA and YSYEKL. As DNA, the CDR3 is TGCGCCAGCAGCCAAGAGGGAGCGGGGGGCACAGATACGCAGTATTTT. This sequence encodes CASSQEGAGGTDTQYF.